This T cell receptor beta chain was obtained from a study of cytomegalovirus exposure and HLA in healthy donors. The CDR3 consists of 15 residues. Germline CDR1 SGHRS, CDR2 YFSETQ. V shed 5 bases and J 3 bases; nucleotides not matched to a gene: 8. Use of 60 Vbeta and 13 Jbeta primers characterized the PCR. Profiling relied on immunoSEQ multiplex PCR, and the TCRdb table lists in-frame clones only, not all of them. This sample has some 140,000 clones, with approximately 8.9% found just once. This clone was counted only a few times. J is TRBJ1-1 and V is TRBV5-1; TRBD1 matches 9 bases. This clonotype was obtained from a woman in her thirties or forties in good health and CMV-seropositive. Material for sequencing was PBMCs. CDR3 residues: CASRLRDRDDTEAFF. The CDR3 nucleotides read TGCGCCAGCAGACTACGGGACAGGGATGACACTGAAGCTTTCTTT.